The 12 T cell receptor beta chains in this list originate from one sample, sequenced in a study of blood T cell repertoires in COVID-19. Data came from immunoSEQ multiplex PCR; TCRdb stores just in-frame clones and leaves some out. The sample holds about 150,000 clones, more than 85% seen once. Sequenced: peripheral blood. The receptors originated from a woman in her 70s with acute or convalescent COVID-19.

The chain joins TRBV19 to TRBJ1-2, with 8 positions matching TRBD1. V shed 5 bases, J shed 14 bases, and the junction held 13 bases outside the gene matches. CDR3 length: 13 amino acids. Germline CDR1 is LNHDA and CDR2 is SQIVND (reference sequence). In DNA form, the CDR3 reads TGTGCCAGTAGTCAAGTGGACAGGGCTTTAAGAACCTTC. Residues: CASSQVDRALRTF.

The V and J genes are TRBV2 and TRBJ1-2, with 9 bases fitting TRBD1. The CDR3 has 14 residues. Germline V gene sequence: CDR1 SNHLY, CDR2 FYNNEI. With 11 bases clipped from V and 2 bases from J, the junction kept 9 bases outside the gene matches. The CDR3 nucleotides read TGTGCCTCCCGAGGGGACAGGGTCAACTATGGCTACACCTTC. As protein: CASRGDRVNYGYTF.

This rearrangement joins TRBV19 to TRBJ2-7, with 7 bases lining up with TRBD2. Germline CDR1 and CDR2: LNHDA and SQIVND (reference sequence). J gave up 1 base and V 3 bases, and 6 bases lay outside the gene matches. This CDR3 is 15 amino acids long. CDR3 bases: TGTGCCAGTAGTATGATGGGGGGGGAATCCTACGAGCAGTACTTC. Residues: CASSMMGGESYEQYF.

This clone appeared a single time. The CDR3 sequence: CASSPGQGARKQYV. The DNA of the CDR3 is TGTGCCAGCAGTCCCGGACAGGGGGCGAGGAAGCAGTACGTC. The chain combines TRBV28 with TRBJ2-7; 11 bases fit TRBD1. The ends lost 5 bases at V and 8 bases at J; junction bases unmatched: 8. CDR1 is MDHEN and CDR2 is SYDVKM in the germline V gene. CDR3 size: 14 residues.

The chain combines TRBV3-1 (or the pseudogene TRBV3-2) with TRBJ1-2; 7 bases map to TRBD1. Trimming removed 3 bases from V and 6 bases from J; junction bases left unmatched: 4. The germline CDR1 and CDR2 sequences are LGHDT and YNNKEL (reference sequence). CDR3 length: 13 residues. In DNA form, the CDR3 reads TGTGCCAGCAGCCATGACAGGGCCAATGGCTACACCTTC. Protein product: CASSHDRANGYTF.

This chain uses TRBV5-1 with TRBJ1-3, with D perhaps matching TRBD1 (5 bases). V dropped 0 bases and J dropped 0 bases, with 13 bases sitting between them. This CDR3 spans 17 amino acids. CDR1 and CDR2 from the germline V gene are SGHRS and YFSETQ. CDR3 DNA sequence: TGCGCCAGCAGCTTGGGCGGGACCGTACTCTCTGGAAACACCATATATTTT. Protein sequence: CASSLGGTVLSGNTIYF.

This clone was detected once. The chain uses TRBV5-8 and TRBJ1-2; TRBD1 might be the D (5 bases). This CDR3 has 13 residues. Trimming took off 4 bases at V and 3 bases at J, with 10 bases between the two ends. The V gene's germline CDR1 is SGHTS and CDR2 YDEGEE. The CDR3: CASSAGYDYGYTF. CDR3 DNA: TGTGCCAGCAGCGCAGGGTATGACTATGGCTACACCTTC.

The chain has TRBV6-5 and TRBJ1-3; D uncertain. V was shortened by 6 bases and J by 2 bases, with 14 bases between the two germline ends. Germline V gene sequence: CDR1 MNHEY, CDR2 SVGAGI. The CDR3 has 15 amino acids. The CDR3 bases are TGTGCCAGCAGCCGCGTCGGCAGGACTGGAAACACCATATATTTT. It encodes CASSRVGRTGNTIYF.

This chain connects TRBV18 to TRBJ1-1; D is uncertain. The CDR3 loop spans 15 amino acids. Germline V lookup: CDR1 KGHSH, CDR2 LQKENI. V lost 0 bases to trimming and J lost 1 base, with 9 bases between them. For the CDR3, the DNA is TGTGCCAGCTCACCACCCTCGGTACGGAACACTGAAGCTTTCTTT. It translates to CASSPPSVRNTEAFF.

The rearrangement uses TRBV6-2 or TRBV6-3 and TRBJ1-3; D is ambiguous. V lost 2 bases and J lost 0, with 8 bases in between. The CDR3 runs 15 residues. Germline CDR1 is MNHEY and CDR2 is SVGEGT. CDR3 DNA: TGTGCCAGCAGTTACGGGCACTTCTCTGGAAACACCATATATTTT. Its protein is CASSYGHFSGNTIYF.

This chain connects TRBV28 to TRBJ1-6; D unclear. The germline V and J ends were trimmed by 2 bases and 7 bases, with 12 bases remaining between them. CDR1 is MDHEN, CDR2 SYDVKM, per germline. CDR3 size: 15 residues. As DNA, the CDR3 is TGTGCCAGCAGTTTAATCAACCGTCAGAATTCACCCCTCCACTTT. As protein: CASSLINRQNSPLHF. Full variable domain (outside the CDR3, taken from reference TRBV28 and TRBJ1-6): DVKVTQSSRYLVKRTGEKVFLECVQDMDHENMFWYRQDPGLGLRLIYFSYDVKMKEKGDIPEGYSVSREKKERFSLILESASTNQTSMYLCASSLINRQNSPLHFGNGTRLTVT.

This rearrangement joins TRBV7-9 to TRBJ1-2; TRBD1 matches 9 bases. The CDR3 is made up of 15 amino acids. J lost 7 bases, V lost 4 bases, and 10 bases had no gene match. The V gene's germline CDR1 is SEHNR and CDR2 FQNEAQ (reference sequence). CDR3 in amino acids: CASSYSGTGSAGYTF. DNA for the CDR3: TGTGCCAGCAGCTATTCCGGGACAGGGTCCGCTGGCTACACCTTC.